This T cell receptor beta chain was documented in a study of radiotherapy plus CTLA-4 blockade in lung cancer. At the level of the study: Objective responses were seen in roughly 20% of patients, disease control in around 30%.

This clone was seen a few times. Trimming took 1 base from V and 4 from J; bases not matched to a gene: 3. The CDR3 contains 14 residues. The germline gives CDR1 MGHRA, CDR2 YSYEKL. Libraries were prepared by immunoSEQ multiplex PCR; TCRdb keeps only in-frame clonotypes and omits some of them. The sample holds about 48,000 clones; around nine tenths are singletons and the top ten take 17%. This specimen consisted of peripheral blood, obtained from a patient treated with radiotherapy plus ipilimumab. The TCR sequence derives from a human donor with non-small cell lung cancer that progressed on radiotherapy plus ipilimumab. Some clones in this sample may be carry-over from other donors' samples. The V call is TRBV4-1, the J call TRBJ1-1, with TRBD1 matching over 7 bases. The CDR3 DNA reads TGCGCCAGCAGCCAAGTACAGGGGACCACTGAAGCTTTCTTT. Translation: CASSQVQGTTEAFF.